This T cell receptor beta chain was found in a study of blood T cell repertoires in COVID-19. The assay was immunoSEQ multiplex PCR, and TCRdb's table has in-frame clones only and misses some. Of 95,000 to 150,000 clones in the sample, around 86% were seen once. Germline CDR1 is MDHEN and CDR2 is SYDVKM. The CDR3 totals 16 residues. V lost 2 bases and J lost 5; bases outside the gene matches: 8. The material sequenced was peripheral blood. The chain links TRBV28 to TRBJ2-2; 7 positions agree with TRBD1. The origin of this receptor is a woman in her seventies with acute or convalescent COVID-19. The CDR3 reads CASSLATGSGTGELFF. DNA for the CDR3: TGTGCCAGCAGTTTAGCGACAGGGTCTGGGACCGGGGAGCTGTTTTTT.